A selection of T cell receptor beta chains follows, all from one sample in a study of control samples from healthy donors and cancer patients. TCRdb's copy holds only in-frame clones and misses some; the assay was immunoSEQ multiplex PCR. Of fewer than 300,000 clones listed, roughly 87% are singletons. The sample was PBMCs. The origin of the receptors is a woman aged 55-69 years with lung cancer. Both conserved end residues are part of each CDR3. D genes are given only for firm matches. Size tells how often a clone was seen (once, few, many) or the class of an expanded clone, and some rows leave it out.

CDR3 protein	CDR3 DNA	V gene	J gene	clone size	CDR3 length	D gene
CASSPTQGAGRDLHF	TGTGCCAGCAGCCCGACACAGGGTGCCGGTAGAGATCTCCACTTT	TRBV7-9	TRBJ1-6	medium-sized	15	.
CASSPQGSGVVTQYF	TGTGCCAGCAGCCCACAGGGTTCCGGGGTGGTAACGCAGTATTTT	TRBV3-1/TRBV3-2	TRBJ2-3	few	15	.
CASSQQGHGQETQYF	TGTGCCAGTAGTCAACAGGGACACGGCCAAGAGACCCAGTACTTC	TRBV19	TRBJ2-5	.	15	.
CASRGTGANTEAFF	TGTGCCAGCAGGGGGACAGGGGCGAACACTGAAGCTTTCTTT	TRBV28	TRBJ1-1	few	14	TRBD1
CSLTRGLAGAAEQFF	TGCAGCCTGACACGGGGACTAGCGGGGGCCGCTGAGCAGTTCTTC	TRBV29-1	TRBJ2-1	.	15	TRBD2
CASSQDWSNEQFF	TGCGCCAGCAGCCAAGACTGGAGCAATGAGCAGTTCTTC	TRBV5-1	TRBJ2-1	.	13	.
CASGALKGYTEAFF	TGTGCCAGCGGGGCCCTCAAGGGTTACACTGAAGCTTTCTTT	TRBV28	TRBJ1-1	.	14	.
CASSPSRTGEDATNEKLFF	TGTGCCAGCTCACCATCTAGGACAGGGGAAGATGCAACTAATGAAAAACTGTTTTTT	TRBV18	TRBJ1-4	few	19	TRBD1
CSASLGPAYNEQFF	TGCAGTGCTAGTCTGGGTCCAGCTTACAATGAGCAGTTCTTC	TRBV20-1	TRBJ2-1	once	14	.
CASSLTPGYTEAFF	TGTGCCAGCAGCCTTACCCCAGGGTACACTGAAGCTTTCTTT	TRBV5-5	TRBJ1-1	.	14	.
CASSSYGTQGGAKNIQYF	TGTGCCAGCAGTTCCTATGGGACCCAAGGGGGGGCCAAAAACATTCAGTACTTC	TRBV27	TRBJ2-4	few	18	.
CASSSSPGGVGYTF	TGTGCCAGCAGCTCATCCCCCGGAGGGGTTGGCTACACCTTC	TRBV7-3	TRBJ1-2	.	14	.
CASSLWDMNTEAFF	TGCGCCAGCAGCTTGTGGGACATGAACACTGAAGCTTTCTTT	TRBV5-1	TRBJ1-1	.	14	.
CASSTFAGAANYGYTF	TGTGCCAGCAGTACCTTCGCGGGAGCTGCTAACTATGGCTACACCTTC	TRBV6-2/TRBV6-3	TRBJ1-2	.	16	.
CASSVGASGGAGETQYF	TGTGCCAGCAGCGTAGGGGCCAGCGGGGGCGCGGGGGAGACGCAGTATTTT	TRBV9	TRBJ2-3	.	17	TRBD2
CASSVTGTSGSYEQYF	TGTGCCAGCAGCGTGACTGGGACTAGCGGATCCTACGAGCAGTACTTC	TRBV9	TRBJ2-7	.	16	TRBD2
CASTRTSGGADTQYF	TGTGCCAGCACTCGGACTAGCGGGGGGGCAGATACGCAGTATTTT	TRBV7-9	TRBJ2-3	.	15	TRBD2
CAWSANGRNTIYF	TGTGCCTGGAGTGCGAACGGGAGAAACACCATATATTTT	TRBV30	TRBJ1-3	.	13	.
CASSLSLAGGGYNEQFF	TGTGCCAGCAGTTTATCCTTAGCGGGAGGGGGTTACAATGAGCAGTTCTTC	TRBV27	TRBJ2-1	.	17	TRBD2
CAISDPGRDRGYEQYF	TGTGCCATCAGTGACCCGGGGAGGGACAGGGGCTACGAGCAGTACTTC	TRBV10-3	TRBJ2-7	.	16	TRBD1
CATSETGGTGFQSVEYTEAFF	TGTGCCACCAGTGAAACGGGGGGGACAGGGTTTCAGAGCGTGGAGTACACTGAAGCTTTCTTT	TRBV24-1	TRBJ1-1	.	21	TRBD1
CASSISGLGSAPLHF	TGTGCCAGTAGTATTTCTGGACTGGGGTCGGCACCCCTCCACTTT	TRBV19	TRBJ1-6	.	15	.
CASSRVMNTEAFF	TGTGCCAGCAGCCGCGTTATGAACACTGAAGCTTTCTTT	TRBV7-9	TRBJ1-1	.	13	.
CASYTGVYGYTF	TGTGCCAGCTATACAGGGGTCTATGGCTACACCTTC	TRBV27	TRBJ1-2	.	12	TRBD1
CASSSLTSGKTQYF	TGTGCCAGCAGCTCACTGACTAGCGGGAAGACCCAGTACTTC	TRBV7-2	TRBJ2-5	.	14	TRBD2
CASRQGSEAFF	TGTGCCAGCAGACAGGGGTCTGAAGCTTTCTTT	TRBV6-5	TRBJ1-1	.	11	TRBD1
CASSGTSGGTTDTQYF	TGTGCCAGCAGCGGGACTAGCGGGGGTACCACAGATACGCAGTATTTT	TRBV9	TRBJ2-3	.	16	TRBD2
CASSVLYAGGYLDEQFF	TGTGCCAGCAGCGTTTTGTATGCGGGAGGATACCTCGATGAGCAGTTCTTC	TRBV9	TRBJ2-1	.	17	TRBD2
CASIGPTTNEQFF	TGTGCCAGCATCGGACCGACAACCAATGAGCAGTTCTTC	TRBV3-1/TRBV3-2	TRBJ2-1	.	13	.
CASSLDGVSPLHF	TGTGCCAGCAGCTTAGATGGGGTTTCACCCCTCCACTTT	TRBV7-9	TRBJ1-6	.	13	.
CASSDLAGSPYSNQPQHF	TGTGCCAGCAGTGACCTAGCAGGGTCACCCTATAGCAATCAGCCCCAGCATTTT	TRBV6-4	TRBJ1-5	.	18	.
CASSVTGTYNEQFF	TGTGCCAGCAGCGTGACAGGTACATACAATGAGCAGTTCTTC	TRBV7-3	TRBJ2-1	.	14	.
CASSLGRGTGELFF	TGTGCCAGCAGCTTAGGACGCGGGACCGGGGAGCTGTTTTTT	TRBV11-1	TRBJ2-2	.	14	.